Following are 2 T cell receptor beta chains from one sample sequenced in a study of blood T cell repertoires in COVID-19. Assay: immunoSEQ multiplex PCR; the TCRdb copy retains only in-frame clones and omits some. The sample lists about 200,000 clones; approximately 89% were seen once. Specimen: PBMCs or T cells enriched from blood (not recorded which). The receptors were gathered from a woman younger than 45 with acute COVID-19.

Note on this clone: Additional DNA sequences in this sample encode the identical CDR3. The chain has TRBV3-1 (or the pseudogene TRBV3-2) and TRBJ1-1, with 9 bases that match TRBD1. Germline CDR1 and CDR2: LGHDT and YNNKEL (reference sequence). The CDR3 is made up of 15 amino acids. Trimming at V came to 1 base and at J to 2 bases, leaving 2 bases not matched to a gene. CDR3 nucleotide sequence: TGTGCCAGCAGCCAAGCGGGACAGGGTAACACTGAAGCTTTCTTT. Protein product: CASSQAGQGNTEAFF.

The chain links TRBV5-1 to TRBJ1-4; the D gene is possibly TRBD1 (6 bases). V lost 6 bases and J 6 bases, leaving 21 bases between the germline ends. Germline V lookup: CDR1 SGHRS, CDR2 YFSETQ. The CDR3 has 16 amino acids. Written as DNA, the CDR3 is TGCGCCAGCACCCCCAGCCCCGCGGGGGGCTATGAAAAACTGTTTTTT. This encodes CASTPSPAGGYEKLFF.